This T cell receptor (beta chain) was recorded in a study of T-cell memory formation after mild COVID-19. The overall study: TCR clustering was largely donor specific.

This clonotype was seen only a few times. This CDR3 spans 19 amino acids. The J segment lost 5 bases and the V segment lost 6 bases, leaving 19 bases of the junction unmatched. TCRdb independently ran MiXCR on the 5' RACE reads; one entry per CDR3 protein. The sample includes 400,000 to 500,000 distinct CDR3 sequences, roughly 26% of them seen just once. The gene calls are TRBV12-3 or TRBV12-4 and TRBJ2-3; 11 bases are shared with TRBD2. The sample was PBMCs or a T cell subset sorted from them (not recorded which). The receptor was isolated from an adult woman who had mild COVID-19 (a few samples of this study predate the infection). Cell type and time point are not known. The CDR3, as DNA: TGTGCCAGCAGGCCGTCACTAGCGGGAGATTGGGATGGGAGAGATACGCAGTATTTT. Residues: CASRPSLAGDWDGRDTQYF.